Below, 21 T cell receptor beta chains from the same sample are listed, as sequenced in a study of T cells in localized non-small cell lung cancer. Measured with immunoSEQ multiplex PCR; TCRdb has only the in-frame clones, and not every one. The data show about 1,100 clones, 20% seen once. The material was lung tumor tissue, obtained before any cancer treatment. The receptors derive from a female donor older than 55 with stage I squamous cell lung carcinoma.

This clone has just a few counts. This sequence joins TRBV6-8 and TRBJ2-6, with D unclear. Germline assignment: CDR1 MNHGY and CDR2 SAAAGT. This CDR3 is 15 amino acids long. V shed 0 bases and J shed 0 bases, with 3 bases lying between them. The CDR3 is CASSYSISGANVLTF. In DNA, the CDR3 is TGTGCCAGCAGTTACTCGATCTCTGGGGCCAACGTCCTGACTTTC.

This clone is a singleton in its sample. J is TRBJ1-5 and V is TRBV18; perhaps TRBD1 as D (6 bases). The germline CDR1 and CDR2 sequences are KGHSH and LQKENI. With 6 bases removed from V and 6 bases from J, the gap between germline ends came to 15 bases. The CDR3 extends over 14 amino acids. The CDR3 loop is CASSPGASAQPQHF. The CDR3 DNA sequence: TGTGCCAGCTCCCCAGGGGCTAGTGCTCAGCCCCAGCATTTT.

The table lists this clone with a few counts. The V gene is TRBV11-3, the J gene TRBJ2-2; TRBD1 might be the D (6 bases). The CDR3 has 14 residues. Trimming stripped 5 bases from V and 6 bases from J, with 13 bases between. CDR1 and CDR2 from the germline V gene are SGHNT and YENEEA. The CDR3 region has the DNA TGTGCCAGCAGCCCTACAGGGAAGCCCGGGGAGCTGTTTTTT. Its translation: CASSPTGKPGELFF.

The chain carries TRBV11-3 and TRBJ2-5, with no clear D. The germline V gene has CDR1 SGHNT and CDR2 YENEEA. The CDR3 extends over 17 amino acids. Trimming left V 0 bases short and J 0 bases short, with 14 bases between. The CDR3 DNA is TGTGCCAGCAGCTTAGAAAGGCCCCAACCGTACCAAGAGACCCAGTACTTC. Its protein is CASSLERPQPYQETQYF.

The chain employs TRBV6-8 and TRBJ2-5; D might be TRBD1 (5 bases). The CDR3 totals 13 residues. The V end lost 5 bases, the J end lost 5 bases, and 12 bases lay between the germline ends. Germline V gene sequence: CDR1 MNHGY, CDR2 SAAAGT. The CDR3 sequence: CASSVGVHETQYF. Here the CDR3 DNA reads TGTGCCAGCAGTGTAGGGGTCCACGAGACCCAGTACTTC.

This clone was seen more than once but under ten times. The chain employs TRBV6-8 and TRBJ2-1; 12 nucleotides line up with TRBD2. The CDR3 consists of 17 residues. Germline V gene sequence: CDR1 MNHGY, CDR2 SAAAGT. V gave up 0 bases and J gave up 10 bases; unmatched junction bases: 10. The CDR3, as DNA: TGTGCCAGCAGTTACTCTATGACTAGCGGGAGATCCGGAGAGCAGTTCTTC. Translating it yields CASSYSMTSGRSGEQFF.

In its sample, this clone ranks as medium-sized. The genes are TRBV11-3 and TRBJ2-2; 13 bases map to TRBD2. Trimming took 5 bases from V and 1 from J; bases not matched to a gene: 7. The CDR3 length is 18 residues. Germline V gene sequence: CDR1 SGHNT, CDR2 YENEEA. CDR3 nucleotides: TGTGCCAGCAGCCTCACTAGCGGGAGGGTTGGGAACACCGGGGAGCTGTTTTTT. It specifies CASSLTSGRVGNTGELFF.

This chain links TRBV29-1 with TRBJ2-5; D might be TRBD1 (5 bases). V lost 6 bases and J lost 1, with 12 bases in between. Germline V lookup: CDR1 SQVTM, CDR2 ANQGSEA. The CDR3 covers 13 residues. CDR3 in DNA: TGCAGCGTCCAAAGGGGATTCCAAGAGACCCAGTACTTC. It codes for CSVQRGFQETQYF.

This clone qualifies as medium-sized. The chain links TRBV7-1 to TRBJ2-2; 7 nucleotides match TRBD2. TRBV7-1 is sorted into the ORF group, with uncertain function. The V and J ends lost 4 bases and 5 bases, in that order; junction bases with no gene match: 1. The CDR3 contains 13 residues. The CDR3 sequence: CASSLLATGELFF. DNA of the CDR3: TGTGCCAGCAGCTTACTAGCGACCGGGGAGCTGTTTTTT.

This clone has a handful of counts. The V call is TRBV15, the J call TRBJ1-3; D unresolved. The CDR3 has 14 residues. Germline V gene lookup returns CDR1 LNHNV and CDR2 YYDKDF (reference sequence). Trimming shortened V by 5 bases and J by 6 bases, and 14 bases separated the two germline ends. CDR3 sequence: CATSPPGILNTIYF. The CDR3, as DNA: TGTGCCACCAGCCCACCGGGGATTTTAAACACCATATATTTT.

This clone was seen only a few times. The rearrangement joins TRBV6-8 to TRBJ2-3; weak D call: TRBD1 (6 bases). This CDR3 contains 16 residues. V lost 0 bases and J lost 2, with 12 bases in between. Germline V gene sequence: CDR1 MNHGY, CDR2 SAAAGT. The DNA for the CDR3 is TGTGCCAGCAGTTACTCGACGGACAGCTTCACAGATACGCAGTATTTT. This gives the protein CASSYSTDSFTDTQYF.

The V call is TRBV30, the J call TRBJ2-3, with 11 bases aligning to TRBD2. V trimming: 7 bases; J trimming: 8 bases; junction bases outside the gene matches: 11. The CDR3 totals 14 residues. CDR1 and CDR2 (germline): GTSNPN, SVGIG (reference sequence). This CDR3 reads CAFSRGLAELTQYF. The DNA of the CDR3 is TGTGCCTTCTCCCGGGGACTAGCGGAACTTACGCAGTATTTT.

This clone was picked up a small number of times. This sequence joins TRBV9 and TRBJ2-1; 10 nucleotides match TRBD1. This CDR3 region has 16 residues. The ends lost 0 bases at V and 3 bases at J; junction bases unmatched: 3. The V gene's germline CDR1 is SGDLS and CDR2 YYNGEE. This CDR3 reads CASSVEGQGIYNEQFF. The CDR3 bases are TGTGCCAGCAGCGTAGAGGGACAGGGGATCTACAATGAGCAGTTCTTC. Full variable domain (outside the CDR3, taken from reference TRBV9 and TRBJ2-1): DSGVTQTPKHLITATGQRVTLRCSPRSGDLSVYWYQQSLDQGLQFLIQYYNGEERAKGNILERFSAQQFPDLHSELNLSSLELGDSALYFCASSVEGQGIYNEQFFGPGTRLTVL.

This clone was observed a handful of times. CDR3 loop: CASSLGGSSGANVLTF. The DNA of the CDR3 is TGTGCCAGCAGCTTGGGGGGGAGCTCTGGGGCCAACGTCCTGACTTTC. The chain has TRBV7-6 and TRBJ2-6; 7 bases map to TRBD2. The CDR3 is made up of 16 amino acids. The V and J ends lost 3 bases and 0 bases, in that order; junction bases with no gene match: 2. CDR1 is SGHVS and CDR2 is FNYEAQ in the germline V gene.

This clone is large within its sample. The chain carries TRBV6-8 and TRBJ2-1; TRBD2 aligns across 7 bases. J gave up 5 bases and V 4 bases, and 8 bases lay outside the gene matches. This CDR3 has 15 amino acids. Germline loops: CDR1 MNHGY, CDR2 SAAAGT. Here the CDR3 reads CASSLGGSRNNEQFF. In DNA form, the CDR3 reads TGTGCCAGCAGTTTGGGCGGGAGCAGGAACAATGAGCAGTTCTTC.

The gene calls are TRBV11-3 and TRBJ2-1; possible D gene TRBD2, 6 bases. Germline loops: CDR1 SGHNT, CDR2 YENEEA. V was shortened by 6 bases and J by 2 bases, with 17 bases between the two germline ends. This CDR3 has 16 amino acids. The CDR3: CASSPDYGWTYNEQFF. For the CDR3, the DNA is TGTGCCAGCAGTCCGGACTACGGGTGGACCTACAATGAGCAGTTCTTC. The variable domain in full, completed from reference TRBV11-3 and TRBJ2-1, reads EAGVVQSPRYKIIEKKQPVAFWCNPISGHNTLYWYLQNLGQGPELLIRYENEEAVDDSQLPKDRFSAERLKGVDSTLKIQPAELGDSAVYLCASSPDYGWTYNEQFFGPGTRLTVL.

The CDR3 sequence: CASSPWTSSDEQFF. The DNA of the CDR3 is TGCGCCAGCAGCCCTTGGACTAGCTCGGATGAGCAGTTCTTC. The J gene is TRBJ2-1, the V gene TRBV5-1; 8 bases fit TRBD2. Germline V CDR1 and CDR2: SGHRS, YFSETQ. CDR3 length: 14 amino acids. Losses at the gene ends were 4 bases for V and 8 bases for J; bases not matched to a gene: 8.

The rearrangement uses TRBV6-7 and TRBJ1-2; no firm D call. TRBV6-7 is marked as an open reading frame, function uncertain. This CDR3 has 11 amino acids. V lost 8 bases, J lost 3 bases, and 7 bases lay in between. Here the CDR3 reads CASSIHYGYTF. The DNA for the CDR3 is TGTGCCAGCTCCATACACTATGGCTACACCTTC.

This chain joins TRBV5-1 and TRBJ2-7; 7 nucleotides agree with TRBD1. The ends lost 0 bases at V and 0 bases at J; junction bases unmatched: 6. The CDR3 extends over 16 amino acids. Germline CDR1 SGHRS, CDR2 YFSETQ. The CDR3 reads CASSLGHRDSSYEQYF. DNA for the CDR3: TGCGCCAGCAGCTTGGGACACCGGGACAGCTCCTACGAGCAGTACTTC. Full variable domain (outside the CDR3, taken from reference TRBV5-1 and TRBJ2-7): KAGVTQTPRYLIKTRGQQVTLSCSPISGHRSVSWYQQTPGQGLQFLFEYFSETQRNKGNFPGRFSGRQFSNSRSEMNVSTLELGDSALYLCASSLGHRDSSYEQYFGPGTRLTVT.

This clone is large by share. The chain recombines TRBV9 with TRBJ2-1; 10 nucleotides line up with TRBD2. CDR3 length equals 16 residues. V was clipped by 5 bases and J by 9 bases; unmatched bases: 14. Germline values: CDR1 SGDLS, CDR2 YYNGEE. The CDR3 protein is CASSEGLAGAQGEQFF. In DNA, the CDR3 is TGTGCCAGCAGTGAAGGGCTAGCGGGGGCCCAGGGTGAGCAGTTCTTC.

There are a few counts of this clone. This sequence joins TRBV7-5 and TRBJ2-7; the tabulated D call, TRBD2, remains unverified against the DNA. TRBV7-5 is labeled a pseudogene. CDR3 size: 15 residues. The CDR3 nucleotides are TGTGCCAGCAGCCCGGTCGGCGGGCGGTTCTACGAGCAGTACTTC. It encodes CASSPVGGRFYEQYF.